The 29 T cell receptor beta chains given below trace back to one sample, sequenced in a study of cytomegalovirus exposure and HLA in healthy donors. The PCR used 60 Vbeta and 13 Jbeta primers. Data came from immunoSEQ multiplex PCR; TCRdb stores just in-frame clones and leaves some out. The sample holds fewer than 150,000 clones, 74% seen once. Specimen: PBMCs. The receptor source for this set is a woman in her 50s in good health and CMV-seropositive.

The chain joins TRBV5-8 to TRBJ2-1; 7 nucleotides agree with TRBD1. V was clipped by 5 bases and J by 12 bases; unmatched bases: 17. Germline CDR1 is SGHTS and CDR2 is YDEGEE. The CDR3 spans 15 residues. CDR3 residues: CASSLYRGQEATQFF. CDR3 sequence (DNA): TGTGCCAGCAGTTTATATCGTGGACAGGAAGCGACGCAGTTCTTC.

The chain combines TRBV18 with TRBJ2-7; 8 bases line up with TRBD1. V trimming: 6 bases; J trimming: 6 bases; junction bases outside the gene matches: 10. CDR1 is KGHSH and CDR2 is LQKENI in the germline V gene. The CDR3 is made up of 14 amino acids. In nucleotides, the CDR3 is TGTGCCAGCTCGCCCGGACAGGGAATGAGCGAGCAGTACTTC. It yields the protein CASSPGQGMSEQYF.

V is TRBV20-1 and J is TRBJ2-3; no clear D gene. V was clipped by 7 bases and J by 0 bases, with 5 bases between them. CDR3 length equals 11 residues. Germline assignment: CDR1 DFQATT and CDR2 SNEGSKA (reference sequence). Written as DNA, the CDR3 is TGCAGTGTACTGAGCACAGATACGCAGTATTTT. It yields the protein CSVLSTDTQYF.

This chain connects TRBV9 to TRBJ1-5; tentatively, D is TRBD1 (5 bases). V was shortened by 0 bases and J by 4 bases, with 8 bases between the two germline ends. This CDR3 contains 14 residues. CDR1 and CDR2 from the germline V gene are SGDLS and YYNGEE. Written as DNA, the CDR3 is TGTGCCAGCAGCGTAGCGGGGGGAAATCAGCCCCAGCATTTT. Its protein product is CASSVAGGNQPQHF.

The sample holds a few counts of this clone. This chain uses TRBV5-1 with TRBJ2-5; 11 bases are shared with TRBD2. Germline V lookup: CDR1 SGHRS, CDR2 YFSETQ. The V and J ends lost 4 bases and 2 bases, in that order; junction bases with no gene match: 7. The CDR3 is 16 amino acids. CDR3 sequence reads: CASSPRASGGQETQYF. CDR3 coding DNA: TGCGCCAGCAGCCCCAGGGCTAGCGGGGGGCAAGAGACCCAGTACTTC.

The V call is TRBV9, the J call TRBJ1-4; the match to TRBD1 covers 8 bases. The V gene end was trimmed by 3 bases and the J gene end by 7 bases; junction bases not matched to a gene: 11. This CDR3 region has 16 residues. The V gene's germline CDR1 is SGDLS and CDR2 YYNGEE. The CDR3 sequence: CASSAGGQGGGEKLFF. The CDR3 DNA reads as TGTGCCAGCAGCGCCGGAGGACAGGGAGGAGGTGAAAAACTGTTTTTT.

The V call is TRBV2, the J call TRBJ1-2, with 7 bases aligning to TRBD1. The CDR3 has 13 amino acids. With 6 bases clipped from V and 6 bases from J, the junction kept 7 bases outside the gene matches. The germline gives CDR1 SNHLY, CDR2 FYNNEI. The CDR3 DNA is TGTGCCAGCAGACCCACAGGGGTGGATGGCTACACCTTC. It codes for CASRPTGVDGYTF.

The V gene is TRBV10-3, the J gene TRBJ2-7, with D possibly matching TRBD1 (5 bases). The ends were cut back, 6 bases at V and 0 bases at J, with 15 bases in the middle. The CDR3 spans 15 residues. Germline V gene sequence: CDR1 ENHRY, CDR2 SYGVKD. In DNA, the CDR3 is TGTGCCATCAGCCCTTCGGACACCAGCTCCTACGAGCAGTACTTC. Amino acids: CAISPSDTSSYEQYF.

Note on this clone: The junction and the germline gene differ at one end; a read error may be behind it. This chain joins TRBV5-1 and TRBJ1-2, with D perhaps matching TRBD1 (5 bases). The CDR3 contains 14 residues. Germline V gene sequence: CDR1 SGHRS, CDR2 YFSETQ. CDR3 in DNA: TGCGCCAGCAGCTTGGGTGAGGCCGACTGGGGCTACCCCTTC. This encodes CASSLGEADWGYPF.

The chain is built from TRBV5-1 and TRBJ2-7, with a possible D match to TRBD2 (6 bases). Trimming shortened V by 0 bases and J by 4 bases, and 17 bases separated the two germline ends. The CDR3 is 16 amino acids. The germline V gene encodes CDR1 SGHRS and CDR2 YFSETQ. In DNA form, the CDR3 reads TGCGCCAGCAGCTTGGCTCCTCGTGGGGACTTATACGAGCAGTACTTC. Its protein product is CASSLAPRGDLYEQYF.

This chain joins TRBV5-5 and TRBJ1-1; 8 bases fit TRBD1. The CDR3 covers 14 residues. Looked up from germline, CDR1 is SGHKS and CDR2 is YYEKEE (reference sequence). The ends lost 2 bases at V and 0 bases at J; junction bases unmatched: 0. Here the CDR3 reads CASSLQGVNTEAFF. CDR3 bases: TGTGCCAGCAGCTTACAGGGGGTGAACACTGAAGCTTTCTTT.

The genes are TRBV4-1 and TRBJ2-7, with 11 bases lining up with TRBD1. Germline V lookup: CDR1 MGHRA, CDR2 YSYEKL. J was trimmed by 7 bases and V by 3 bases; bases with no gene match: 11. The CDR3 covers 16 residues. The CDR3 DNA reads as TGCGCCAGCAGCCACCGGGCCGGACAGGGGGCGGGAGAGCAGTACTTC. It encodes CASSHRAGQGAGEQYF.

This rearrangement joins TRBV6-1 to TRBJ2-7; 8 bases agree with TRBD2. The germline CDR1 and CDR2 sequences are MNHNS and SASEGT. Unmatched junction bases numbered 6, after V lost 5 bases and J lost 0 bases. The CDR3 contains 15 residues. CDR3 nucleotides: TGTGCCAGCAGTCGGGAGGGTCGAAGCTCCTACGAGCAGTACTTC. It codes for CASSREGRSSYEQYF.

This chain uses TRBV9 with TRBJ1-1; no definite D call. V lost 4 bases, J lost 7 bases, and 17 bases lay in between. This CDR3 spans 14 amino acids. CDR1 and CDR2 (germline): SGDLS, YYNGEE. This CDR3 is CASSFPVVPGEAFF. The CDR3 coding sequence is TGTGCCAGCAGCTTCCCGGTGGTCCCGGGTGAAGCTTTCTTT.

This sequence joins TRBV5-1 and TRBJ2-5; maybe TRBD1 (5 bases). Trimming took off 4 bases at V and 4 bases at J, with 14 bases between the two ends. CDR1 and CDR2 from the germline V gene are SGHRS and YFSETQ. CDR3 length equals 14 residues. CDR3 amino acids: CASSPNLGLETQYF. CDR3 in DNA: TGCGCCAGCAGCCCCAACCTGGGGCTAGAGACCCAGTACTTC.

This clone was picked up a small number of times. The chain couples TRBV6-1 to TRBJ1-3; TRBD1 matches at 7 bases. Trimming removed 6 bases from V and 7 bases from J; junction bases left unmatched: 9. Germline values: CDR1 MNHNS, CDR2 SASEGT. This CDR3 is built from 14 residues. CDR3 sequence (DNA): TGTGCCAGCAGCCCTCAAGGGGGCTGGAACACCATATATTTT. Translated, it gives CASSPQGGWNTIYF.

This chain connects TRBV19 to TRBJ1-2; 8 bases fit TRBD1. After removal of 4 bases from V and 8 bases from J, the junction contained 6 bases not matched to a gene. Germline values: CDR1 LNHDA, CDR2 SQIVND (reference sequence). CDR3 length: 13 amino acids. The CDR3 DNA reads TGTGCCAGTAGTAAAGAGACAGGGGACGGCTACACCTTC. Translation: CASSKETGDGYTF.

The J gene is TRBJ1-2, the V gene TRBV10-3; D may be TRBD1 (5 bases). This CDR3 has 13 amino acids. Germline CDR1 and CDR2: ENHRY and SYGVKD. V lost 5 bases, J lost 6 bases, and 13 bases lay in between. In DNA form, the CDR3 reads TGTGCCATCAGTCCGGGGGAGTTAAATGGCTACACCTTC. Translated, it gives CAISPGELNGYTF.

V is TRBV2 and J is TRBJ2-1, with TRBD1 matching 8 bases. The J segment lost 2 bases and the V segment lost 6 bases, leaving 12 bases of the junction unmatched. CDR3 length: 17 amino acids. CDR1 and CDR2 (germline): SNHLY, FYNNEI. CDR3 loop: CASSLTWGTGPYNEQFF. CDR3 sequence (DNA): TGTGCCAGCAGCCTGACGTGGGGGACAGGCCCCTACAATGAGCAGTTCTTC. Looking up the rest from reference TRBV2 and TRBJ2-1 gives the full variable domain: EPEVTQTPSHQVTQMGQEVILRCVPISNHLYFYWYRQILGQKVEFLVSFYNNEISEKSEIFDDQFSVERPDGSNFTLKIRSTKLEDSAMYFCASSLTWGTGPYNEQFFGPGTRLTVL.

This clone was observed a few times. CDR3 protein: CASSESTGTEAFF. The CDR3 DNA reads TGCGCCAGCAGTGAGTCGACAGGGACTGAAGCTTTCTTT. This rearrangement joins TRBV10-2 to TRBJ1-1, with TRBD1 matching over 7 bases. CDR1 WSHSY and CDR2 SAAADI come from the germline V gene. The CDR3 spans 13 residues. V was pared by 0 bases and J by 5 bases, with 0 bases of the junction left unmatched.

This chain connects TRBV9 to TRBJ1-3, with D perhaps matching TRBD1 (5 bases). Germline V gene data show CDR1 as SGDLS and CDR2 as YYNGEE. The CDR3 loop spans 18 amino acids. Trimming shortened V by 3 bases and J by 7 bases, and 26 bases separated the two germline ends. The CDR3 spells CASSEGSGLRQRINTIYF. CDR3 nucleotides: TGTGCCAGCAGCGAGGGATCCGGGTTGAGACAGCGTATTAACACCATATATTTT.

This clone has just a few counts. The chain carries TRBV19 and TRBJ1-1; D is unclear. Trimming took 4 bases from V and 1 from J, leaving 10 bases between them. Germline assignment: CDR1 LNHDA and CDR2 SQIVND (reference sequence). This CDR3 contains 14 residues. CDR3 protein: CASSRRHSNTEAFF. The CDR3 coding sequence is TGTGCCAGTAGTAGGAGGCACTCGAACACTGAAGCTTTCTTT.

The chain has TRBV6-1 and TRBJ1-2; 8 bases agree with TRBD1. The CDR3 spans 12 residues. From germline, CDR1 is MNHNS and CDR2 SASEGT. Losses at the gene ends were 7 bases for V and 8 bases for J; bases not matched to a gene: 6. The CDR3 protein is CASKLTGEGYTF. For the CDR3, the DNA is TGTGCCAGCAAATTGACAGGGGAAGGCTACACCTTC.

The chain couples TRBV7-2 to TRBJ1-6; D is unclear. Deletions cut 0 bases from V and 0 bases from J, with 12 bases between. There are 18 residues in the CDR3. Germline assignment: CDR1 SGHTA and CDR2 FQGNSA. CDR3 DNA sequence: TGTGCCAGCAGCTTAGCCTGGAGCGGGAGCTCCTATAATTCACCCCTCCACTTT. This sequence encodes CASSLAWSGSSYNSPLHF.

This sequence joins TRBV5-5 and TRBJ1-2; the D gene is possibly TRBD1 (6 bases). The CDR3 length is 14 residues. Trimming stripped 1 base from V and 5 bases from J, with 12 bases between. CDR1 SGHKS and CDR2 YYEKEE come from the germline V gene (reference sequence). The CDR3 DNA sequence: TGTGCCAGCAGCTTGAACAGGGCCCCGTATGGCTACACCTTC. This gives the protein CASSLNRAPYGYTF.

This clone was seen more than once but under ten times. This rearrangement joins TRBV2 to TRBJ1-4; 8 bases map to TRBD1. The CDR3 runs to 15 residues. Germline loops: CDR1 SNHLY, CDR2 FYNNEI. Germline trimming cut 7 bases from V and 7 bases from J; bases unmatched to any gene: 11. The CDR3 loop reads CASNPGTGRGEKLFF. The CDR3 bases are TGTGCCAGCAACCCTGGGACAGGACGGGGTGAAAAACTGTTTTTT.

The chain combines TRBV9 with TRBJ2-2; TRBD2 agrees at 12 bases. This CDR3 has 14 amino acids. The germline gives CDR1 SGDLS, CDR2 YYNGEE. The V segment lost 3 bases and the J segment 6 bases; nucleotides outside the gene matches: 0. The CDR3 bases are TGTGCCAGCAGCGGGACTAGCGGGGCCGGGGAGCTGTTTTTT. Translating it yields CASSGTSGAGELFF.

This chain joins TRBV29-1 and TRBJ2-5; TRBD2 is a possible D gene (6 bases). Trimming stripped 6 bases from V and 5 bases from J, with 13 bases between. The CDR3 has 12 residues. CDR1 SQVTM and CDR2 ANQGSEA come from the germline V gene. The CDR3 loop is CSVGTGRETQYF. CDR3 DNA: TGCAGCGTGGGGACTGGCCGGGAGACCCAGTACTTC. The variable domain in full, completed from reference TRBV29-1 and TRBJ2-5, reads SAVISQKPSRDICQRGTSLTIQCQVDSQVTMMFWYRQQPGQSLTLIATANQGSEATYESGFVIDKFPISRPNLTFSTLTVSNMSPEDSSIYLCSVGTGRETQYFGPGTRLLVL.

This clone was recorded a few times. This chain links TRBV5-5 with TRBJ1-1, with D possibly TRBD1 on 6 matching bases. The CDR3 totals 15 residues. Germline-derived CDR1 and CDR2 are SGHKS and YYEKEE (reference sequence). Between the trimmed V and J ends, which lost 5 bases and 1 base, there was a span of 15 bases. The CDR3 region is CASRLQGSGNTEAFF. The CDR3 nucleotides are TGTGCCAGCAGACTACAGGGCTCGGGGAACACTGAAGCTTTCTTT.